The rows below give T cell receptor beta chains drawn from one sample of a study of spatial heterogeneity in lung cancer. TCRdb redid the calling of the 5' RACE reads with MiXCR, one entry per CDR3 protein. Here the sample spans about 39,000 distinct CDR3 sequences, around 3.3% being singletons. The sequencing here drew on normal lung tissue next to the tumor, taken at surgery. These receptors were taken from a male donor with early-stage non-small cell lung cancer. Both conserved end residues are part of each CDR3. The order of the fields is V gene, J gene, clone size, D gene, CDR3 protein, CDR3 DNA. A D gene is named only where the DNA matches it firmly. Expanded clones are given a class, and other clones once, few, many or no size at all.

TRBV28	TRBJ1-3	many	TRBD1	CASSPTGFDSGNTIYF	TGTGCCAGCAGTCCGACAGGGTTTGACTCTGGAAACACCATATATTTT
TRBV3-1	TRBJ2-5	many	.	CASSQDGQIQETQYF	TGTGCCAGCAGCCAAGATGGCCAGATCCAAGAGACCCAGTACTTC
TRBV6-5	TRBJ2-1	many	TRBD2	CASSLAGGLYNEQFF	TGTGCCAGCAGTCTAGCGGGGGGGCTCTACAATGAGCAGTTCTTC
TRBV20-1	TRBJ2-7	many	.	CSAQRLSSYEQYF	TGCAGTGCTCAGCGCCTCAGCTCCTACGAGCAGTACTTC
TRBV12-3/TRBV12-4	TRBJ2-2	many	TRBD1	CASRLQGTGELFF	TGTGCCAGCAGACTACAGGGGACCGGGGAGCTGTTTTTT
TRBV7-9	TRBJ2-5	many	.	CASSSRKETQYF	TGTGCCAGCAGCTCGAGGAAAGAGACCCAGTACTTC
TRBV5-1	TRBJ2-7	.	.	CASSLVTGRDEQYF	TGCGCCAGCAGCTTGGTTACAGGGCGTGACGAGCAGTACTTC
TRBV6-5	TRBJ2-7	few	.	CASSLRQPYEQYF	TGTGCCAGCAGTCTACGACAGCCTTACGAGCAGTACTTC
TRBV7-9	TRBJ1-2	many	TRBD1	CASSSSRLDRSYGYTF	TGTGCCAGCAGCTCGTCACGGTTGGACAGGTCCTATGGCTACACCTTC
TRBV3-1	TRBJ1-1	many	TRBD1	CASSQAFRAGGTEAFF	TGTGCCAGCAGCCAAGCTTTTAGGGCAGGGGGGACTGAAGCTTTCTTT
TRBV4-2	TRBJ2-1	many	TRBD2	CASSQRAGGGNEQFF	TGTGCCAGCAGCCAAAGAGCGGGAGGTGGCAATGAGCAGTTCTTC
TRBV3-1	TRBJ2-5	many	TRBD2	CASSQAGTSWNF	TGTGCCAGCAGCCAAGCCGGGACTAGCTGGAACTTC
TRBV7-9	TRBJ2-7	many	.	CASSSLTRPPYEQYF	TGTGCCAGCAGCTCCCTTACGCGACCCCCTTACGAGCAGTACTTC
TRBV16	TRBJ1-1	many	.	CASGGVMNTEAFF	TGTGCCAGCGGGGGCGTCATGAACACTGAAGCTTTCTTT
TRBV9	TRBJ2-1	many	.	CASSGPGSYNEQFF	TGTGCCAGCAGCGGTCCAGGATCCTACAATGAGCAGTTCTTC
TRBV6-1	TRBJ1-1	many	.	CASIPGWVNTEAFF	TGTGCCAGCATTCCTGGGTGGGTGAACACTGAAGCTTTCTTT
TRBV20-1	TRBJ1-2	many	.	CSARGQRDPIYGYTF	TGCAGTGCTAGAGGTCAACGGGACCCGATCTATGGCTACACCTTC
TRBV28	TRBJ2-7	many	.	CASSSPEAYEQYF	TGTGCCAGCAGTTCTCCGGAGGCCTACGAGCAGTACTTC
TRBV5-1	TRBJ1-3	many	TRBD1	CASSRQGAGNTIYF	TGCGCCAGCAGCCGACAGGGGGCTGGAAACACCATATATTTT
TRBV7-2	TRBJ2-1	.	TRBD1	CASSSLTGENEQFF	TGTGCCAGCAGCTCCTTAACAGGGGAGAATGAGCAGTTCTTC
TRBV6-2/TRBV6-3	TRBJ1-5	many	.	CASSRRQGSSNQPQHF	TGTGCCAGCAGTAGGAGGCAGGGGAGTAGCAATCAGCCCCAGCATTTT
TRBV29-1	TRBJ2-5	many	.	CSVEDWTTGETQYF	TGCAGCGTTGAAGATTGGACCACGGGAGAGACCCAGTACTTC
TRBV5-4	TRBJ1-5	few	TRBD1	CASSSGGGQPQHF	TGTGCCAGCAGCTCAGGGGGCGGTCAGCCCCAGCATTTT
TRBV18	TRBJ2-7	.	.	CASSRRDGAYEQYF	TGTGCCAGCTCACGAAGGGACGGCGCCTACGAGCAGTACTTC
TRBV7-2	TRBJ2-7	few	.	CASSLARGPYEQYF	TGTGCCAGCAGCTTAGCCCGGGGTCCCTACGAGCAGTACTTC
TRBV9	TRBJ2-1	many	.	CASSVGGSYNEQFF	TGTGCCAGCAGCGTAGGAGGGAGTTACAATGAGCAGTTCTTC
TRBV12-5	TRBJ1-2	many	TRBD1	CASGLGDRNYGYTF	TGTGCTAGTGGTTTGGGGGACAGGAACTATGGCTACACCTTC
TRBV20-1	TRBJ2-4	many	TRBD2	CSAPSSGDNIQYF	TGCAGTGCCCCCAGCAGCGGGGATAACATTCAGTACTTC
TRBV28	TRBJ1-4	many	.	CASRSGGLEKLFF	TGTGCCAGCCGCTCTGGGGGCCTAGAAAAACTGTTTTTT
TRBV27	TRBJ1-6	few	.	CASSPQGLGNSPLHF	TGTGCCAGCAGCCCCCAGGGGCTAGGTAATTCACCCCTCCACTTT
TRBV20-1	TRBJ2-3	many	TRBD2	CSADTSGNTDTQYF	TGCAGTGCTGACACTAGCGGGAACACAGATACGCAGTATTTT
TRBV10-3	TRBJ2-2	many	TRBD1	CAISRQGNTGELFF	TGTGCCATCAGCCGACAGGGAAATACCGGGGAGCTGTTTTTT
TRBV29-1	TRBJ2-4	many	.	CSVSQTAKNIQYF	TGCAGCGTTAGCCAGACAGCCAAAAACATTCAGTACTTC
TRBV11-1	TRBJ1-1	many	.	CASGLQSNTEAFF	TGTGCCAGCGGTTTACAGTCGAACACTGAAGCTTTCTTT
TRBV5-1	TRBJ2-5	many	.	CASSLAGLIGETQYF	TGCGCCAGCAGCTTGGCGGGCCTCATCGGGGAGACCCAGTACTTC
TRBV7-9	TRBJ2-3	many	.	CASSLEEPAQYF	TGTGCCAGCAGCTTAGAGGAACCGGCGCAGTATTTT
TRBV6-6	TRBJ2-1	many	.	CASTGTYYNEQFF	TGTGCCAGCACGGGGACGTACTACAATGAGCAGTTCTTC
TRBV20-1	TRBJ2-5	few	TRBD1	CSALPGQGVETQYF	TGCAGTGCCCTCCCTGGGCAGGGGGTCGAGACCCAGTACTTC
TRBV7-2	TRBJ2-3	few	.	CASSPAGGATQYF	TGTGCCAGCAGCCCTGCCGGCGGGGCAACGCAGTATTTT
TRBV9	TRBJ1-5	.	.	CASSVGGSNQPQHF	TGTGCCAGCAGCGTAGGGGGTAGCAATCAGCCCCAGCATTTT
TRBV7-9	TRBJ1-1	many	.	CASSLVQDAEAFF	TGTGCCAGCAGCTTAGTCCAGGACGCTGAAGCTTTCTTT
TRBV29-1	TRBJ1-2	.	TRBD1	CSFDGDRVSGYTF	TGCAGCTTCGATGGGGACAGGGTTAGTGGCTACACCTTC
TRBV3-1	TRBJ1-6	many	TRBD1	CASSQTGGLQSPLHF	TGTGCCAGCAGCCAGACAGGGGGCCTCCAGTCACCCCTCCACTTT
TRBV2	TRBJ2-1	many	.	CASSDLMSSYNEQFF	TGTGCCAGCAGTGACCTGATGAGCTCCTACAATGAGCAGTTCTTC
TRBV7-8	TRBJ2-1	.	.	CASSLPDSNEQFF	TGTGCCAGCAGCTTGCCAGACAGTAATGAGCAGTTCTTC
TRBV11-3	TRBJ2-2	many	.	CASSFTTNTGELFF	TGTGCCAGCAGCTTTACCACGAACACCGGGGAGCTGTTTTTT
TRBV5-1	TRBJ1-2	many	.	CASSTGEAYGYTF	TGCGCCAGCAGCACGGGGGAAGCCTATGGCTACACCTTC
TRBV7-8	TRBJ1-1	many	.	CASSLKVTEAFF	TGTGCCAGCAGCTTAAAGGTCACTGAAGCTTTCTTT
TRBV7-2	TRBJ2-5	.	TRBD1	CASSGAGGPQETQYF	TGTGCCAGCAGCGGCGCAGGGGGACCCCAAGAGACCCAGTACTTC
TRBV28	TRBJ1-1	many	.	CASSTMGVRRAFF	TGTGCCAGCAGCACTATGGGGGTCCGAAGGGCTTTCTTT
TRBV5-1	TRBJ1-4	many	.	CASSLDGEFGKLFF	TGCGCCAGCAGCCTGGACGGCGAGTTCGGAAAACTGTTTTTT
TRBV3-1	TRBJ2-1	.	TRBD2	CASSQDWAGGRNEQFF	TGTGCCAGCAGCCAAGATTGGGCGGGAGGTCGCAATGAGCAGTTCTTC
TRBV30	TRBJ2-2	.	.	CAWSVSRTANTGELFF	TGTGCCTGGAGTGTGTCAAGGACAGCGAACACCGGGGAGCTGTTTTTT
TRBV6-6	TRBJ1-1	many	.	CASRPHGGASSTEAFF	TGTGCCAGCAGACCCCACGGGGGGGCTAGTAGCACTGAAGCTTTCTTT
TRBV21-1	TRBJ1-5	many	.	CASSKTEEDKVQPQHF	TGTGCCAGCAGCAAAACGGAGGAGGACAAGGTTCAGCCCCAGCATTTT
TRBV29-1	TRBJ2-3	many	.	CSVSPGGTDTQYF	TGCAGCGTCTCCCCAGGGGGCACAGATACGCAGTATTTT
TRBV12-3/TRBV12-4	TRBJ2-5	many	.	CASSSQRGTQYF	TGTGCCAGCAGTTCCCAGAGGGGGACCCAGTACTTC
TRBV20-1	TRBJ1-1	many	.	CSAPKLGEGNTEAFF	TGCAGTGCACCAAAGCTTGGGGAAGGGAACACTGAAGCTTTCTTT
TRBV6-6	TRBJ2-1	.	TRBD2	CASRSTSSHEQFF	TGTGCCAGCAGGTCGACTAGCTCACATGAGCAGTTCTTC
TRBV12-3/TRBV12-4	TRBJ1-5	many	TRBD1	CASSPRTGAQPQHF	TGTGCCAGCAGTCCTCGGACAGGGGCCCAGCCCCAGCATTTT